Listed here are 15 T cell receptor beta chains from one sample, sequenced in a study of blood T cell repertoires in COVID-19. TCRdb's copy holds only in-frame clones and misses some; the assay was immunoSEQ multiplex PCR. The sample consists of some 250,000 clones, about 86% of them appearing once. Source material: peripheral blood. All receptors derive from a middle-aged man with active or convalescent COVID-19.

The rearrangement joins TRBV14 to TRBJ1-1; TRBD1 might be the D (6 bases). Looked up from germline, CDR1 is SGHDN and CDR2 is FVKESK. V dropped 6 bases and J dropped 4 bases, with 9 bases sitting between them. The CDR3 runs to 12 residues. The CDR3 DNA reads TGTGCCAGCAGGGACAGTTTCACTGAAGCTTTCTTT. Translation: CASRDSFTEAFF. The complete variable domain, with remaining parts taken from reference TRBV14 and TRBJ1-1, reads EAGVTQFPSHSVIEKGQTVTLRCDPISGHDNLYWYRRVMGKEIKFLLHFVKESKQDESGMPNNRFLAERTGGTYSTLKVQPAELEDSGVYFCASRDSFTEAFFGQGTRLTVV.

The genes are TRBV5-5 and TRBJ1-4, with D tentatively TRBD1 (5 bases). This CDR3 has 12 residues. Germline assignment: CDR1 SGHKS and CDR2 YYEKEE (reference sequence). Trimming removed 0 bases at V and 9 bases at J, with 6 bases between. CDR3 in DNA: TGTGCCAGCAGCTTGGGACAGCAAAAACTGTTTTTT. The encoded protein is CASSLGQQKLFF.

This chain uses TRBV27 with TRBJ2-1, with TRBD2 identical over 9 bases. The CDR3 runs to 16 residues. Germline values: CDR1 MNHEY, CDR2 SMNVEV (reference sequence). The V segment lost 11 bases and the J segment 4 bases; nucleotides outside the gene matches: 15. CDR3 in amino acids: CASTQNSGGPYNEQFF. CDR3 DNA sequence: TGTGCCTCCACCCAGAATAGCGGGGGCCCTTACAATGAGCAGTTCTTC.

This sequence joins TRBV10-3 and TRBJ1-1, with a weak D call TRBD1 (6 bases). V was trimmed by 0 bases and J by 4 bases, leaving 9 bases between them. The CDR3 sequence is 14 residues long. The germline V gene has CDR1 ENHRY and CDR2 SYGVKD. Here the CDR3 DNA reads TGTGCCATCAGTGAGTCATTCAGGGGCACTGAAGCTTTCTTT. The encoded protein is CAISESFRGTEAFF.

The rearrangement joins TRBV27 to TRBJ2-1; possible D gene TRBD2, 5 bases. This CDR3 is built from 13 residues. CDR1 MNHEY and CDR2 SMNVEV come from the germline V gene (reference sequence). V dropped 3 bases and J dropped 7 bases, with 10 bases sitting between them. The CDR3 sequence is CASSLAGANEQFF. CDR3 coding DNA: TGTGCCAGCAGTTTGGCGGGTGCTAATGAGCAGTTCTTC.

This clone was detected only a few times. V and J are TRBV6-5 and TRBJ1-4, with D possibly TRBD1 on 6 matching bases. Trimming removed 4 bases at V and 8 bases at J, with 17 bases between. Germline lookup yields CDR1 MNHEY and CDR2 SVGAGI. This CDR3 spans 15 amino acids. Here the CDR3 DNA reads TGTGCCAGCAGTTCGTTGGGACAAGGGGGAGAAAAACTGTTTTTT. This translates into CASSSLGQGGEKLFF.

This clone was detected only once. The V gene is TRBV18, the J gene TRBJ1-1; 7 bases map to TRBD1. Germline-derived CDR1 and CDR2 are KGHSH and LQKENI. The CDR3 consists of 12 residues. The trim removed 6 bases at V and 11 bases at J, leaving 9 bases unmatched. In DNA form, the CDR3 reads TGTGCCAGCTCTCGGGACAGCAATGAGGCTTTCTTT. This gives the protein CASSRDSNEAFF. The complete variable domain, with remaining parts taken from reference TRBV18 and TRBJ1-1, reads NAGVMQNPRHLVRRRGQEARLRCSPMKGHSHVYWYRQLPEEGLKFMVYLQKENIIDESGMPKERFSAEFPKEGPSILRIQQVVRGDSAAYFCASSRDSNEAFFGQGTRLTVV.

The chain couples TRBV3-1 (or the pseudogene TRBV3-2) to TRBJ2-4, with D possibly being TRBD2 (6 bases). Germline-derived CDR1 and CDR2 are LGHDT and YNNKEL (reference sequence). CDR3 length equals 18 residues. V was shortened by 1 base and J by 10 bases, with 26 bases between the two germline ends. The CDR3 loop reads CASSQGEWVADKRSIQYF. The CDR3 nucleotides read TGTGCCAGCAGCCAAGGCGAATGGGTAGCGGACAAGAGGTCGATTCAGTACTTC.

The CDR3: CATRGDTKETQYF. The DNA for the CDR3 is TGTGCCACCAGGGGGGACACAAAAGAGACCCAGTACTTC. V gene TRBV24-1 combines with J gene TRBJ2-5, with D perhaps TRBD1 (6 bases). The CDR3 has 13 amino acids. V was cut by 7 bases and J by 3 bases, with 11 bases left in between. CDR1 and CDR2 from the germline V gene are KGHDR and SFDVKD.

The chain is built from TRBV5-6 and TRBJ2-5; no clear D gene. The germline gives CDR1 SGHDT, CDR2 YYEEEE. Trimming shortened V by 3 bases and J by 2 bases, and 5 bases separated the two germline ends. The CDR3 is made up of 12 amino acids. The CDR3 sequence: CASSSSQETQYF. The CDR3 DNA follows: TGTGCCAGCAGCTCATCACAAGAGACCCAGTACTTC. The whole variable domain, remainder taken from reference TRBV5-6 and TRBJ2-5, is DAGVTQSPTHLIKTRGQQVTLRCSPKSGHDTVSWYQQALGQGPQFIFQYYEEEERQRGNFPDRFSGHQFPNYSSELNVNALLLGDSALYLCASSSSQETQYFGPGTRLLVL.

Only one count was recorded for this clone. The rearrangement links TRBV2 to TRBJ1-2; a weak D match, TRBD1 (6 bases). The CDR3 runs 15 residues. The V end was cut by 6 bases, the J end by 0 bases, with 14 bases between. The germline V gene has CDR1 SNHLY and CDR2 FYNNEI. The CDR3 is CASSLQGPANYGYTF. CDR3 bases: TGTGCCAGCAGCCTACAGGGTCCAGCTAACTATGGCTACACCTTC. The entire variable domain, with the rest obtained from reference TRBV2 and TRBJ1-2, is as follows: EPEVTQTPSHQVTQMGQEVILRCVPISNHLYFYWYRQILGQKVEFLVSFYNNEISEKSEIFDDQFSVERPDGSNFTLKIRSTKLEDSAMYFCASSLQGPANYGYTFGSGTRLTVV.

This sequence joins TRBV7-3 and TRBJ1-2; weak D call: TRBD1 (5 bases). Germline loops: CDR1 SGHTA, CDR2 FQGTGA. The CDR3 length is 16 residues. V dropped 2 bases and J dropped 4 bases, with 17 bases sitting between them. The CDR3 loop is CASSLGSDKLSYGYTF. The CDR3 DNA sequence: TGTGCCAGCAGCTTAGGGTCGGACAAGTTATCCTATGGCTACACCTTC.

This clone was seen a handful of times. This chain joins TRBV30 and TRBJ1-2; TRBD1 is a possible D gene (6 bases). Germline lookup yields CDR1 GTSNPN and CDR2 SVGIG (reference sequence). The V end lost 2 bases, the J end lost 8 bases, and 15 bases lay between the germline ends. CDR3 length equals 13 residues. CDR3 in amino acids: CAWSLQGVRGYTF. CDR3 coding DNA: TGTGCCTGGAGTCTACAGGGAGTCCGGGGCTACACCTTC.

This chain connects TRBV3-1 (or the pseudogene TRBV3-2) to TRBJ1-6, with 7 bases aligning to TRBD1. V lost 2 bases and J lost 7; bases outside the gene matches: 5. This CDR3 has 15 amino acids. The germline V gene encodes CDR1 LGHDT and CDR2 YNNKEL (reference sequence). The CDR3 spells CASSQTGTDNSPLHF. CDR3 nucleotides: TGTGCCAGCAGCCAAACCGGGACAGACAATTCACCCCTCCACTTT.

The rearrangement links TRBV12-3 or TRBV12-4 to TRBJ1-1; D remains unclear. V lost 5 bases to trimming and J lost 2 bases, with 6 bases between them. CDR3 length: 12 residues. Here the CDR3 reads CASSLSNTEAFF. CDR3 sequence (DNA): TGTGCCAGCAGTCTAAGCAACACTGAAGCTTTCTTT.